This TCR beta chain was obtained from a study of blood T cells in healthy people across ages. The second PCR ran roughly 7 to 12 cycles with a sample-barcoded 5' primer and J-beta primers. TCRdb re-called the 5' RACE reads with MiXCR, one entry per CDR3 protein. This table holds about 970,000 distinct CDR3 sequences, roughly 47% found once. Regarding this clonotype: What it binds is unknown.

Study-level findings and limits: Whereas aged donors had fewer naive CD4+ cells, long-lived donors had more of them and higher diversity. What prevented conclusive comparison of naive and antigen-experienced cells was that PBMCs were unsorted. Older age went with lower TCR beta diversity per million T cells, in a roughly linear way. Naive T cell percentage strongly correlated with TCR beta diversity.

The receptor was derived from a woman aged 60 to 75 in good health. The sequenced sample was blood.

The CDR3 region is CASSQDLVAAEFTDTQYF. The CDR3 coding sequence is TGCGCCAGCAGCCAAGATCTAGTAGCGGCAGAGTTCACAGATACGCAGTATTTT. This chain joins TRBV4-3 and TRBJ2-3, with D tentatively TRBD2 (6 bases). Trimming pared 0 bases from V and 2 bases from J, leaving 18 bases between. CDR3 length equals 18 residues. Germline V lookup: CDR1 LGHNA, CDR2 YSLEER.